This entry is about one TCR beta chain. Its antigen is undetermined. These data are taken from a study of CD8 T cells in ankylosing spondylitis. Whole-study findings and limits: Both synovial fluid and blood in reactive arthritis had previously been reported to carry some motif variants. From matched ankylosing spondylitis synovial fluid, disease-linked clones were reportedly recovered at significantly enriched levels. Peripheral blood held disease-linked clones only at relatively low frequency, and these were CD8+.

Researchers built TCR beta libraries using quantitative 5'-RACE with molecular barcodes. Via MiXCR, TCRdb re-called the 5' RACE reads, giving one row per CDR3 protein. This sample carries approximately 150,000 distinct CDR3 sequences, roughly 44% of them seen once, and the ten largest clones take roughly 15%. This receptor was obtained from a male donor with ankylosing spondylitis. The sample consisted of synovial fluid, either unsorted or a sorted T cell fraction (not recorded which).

The CDR3 region has the DNA TGTGCCAGCAGTAAGTTGAACACTGAAGCTTTCTTT. Residues: CASSKLNTEAFF. The rearrangement links TRBV12-3 or TRBV12-4 to TRBJ1-1, with D uncertain. Trimming shortened V by 5 bases and J by 0 bases, and 4 bases separated the two germline ends. This CDR3 spans 12 amino acids.